Listed here is a single TCR beta chain. Its antigen is still unknown. The data were obtained in a study of CD8+ T cells in alopecia areata. Study-wide results and limits: There was only one nonresponder, so it was unclear how baseline CD8+ expansion relates to response.

RNA was extracted and reverse transcribed into cDNA as the sequencing template. Here immunoSEQ multiplex PCR was the method, and the copy in TCRdb shows in-frame clones only, minus some. The sample holds about 290,000 clones, nearly 60% seen once. The CDR3 loop spans 14 amino acids. Germline V gene sequence: CDR1 SQVTM, CDR2 ANQGSEA. V lost 4 bases and J lost 3, with 15 bases in between. Treatment specified: oral pan-JAK inhibitor, 5-10 mg twice daily. This sequence was found in a human donor with alopecia areata. The chain combines TRBV29-1 with TRBJ1-1; D gene uncertain. The sequenced sample was CD4+ T cells sorted from blood, obtained at week 24, from a patient treated with tofacitinib. The CDR3 nucleotides are TGCAGCGTTGCTCTCCGGAGGGCGGACACTGAAGCTTTCTTT. Protein: CSVALRRADTEAFF.